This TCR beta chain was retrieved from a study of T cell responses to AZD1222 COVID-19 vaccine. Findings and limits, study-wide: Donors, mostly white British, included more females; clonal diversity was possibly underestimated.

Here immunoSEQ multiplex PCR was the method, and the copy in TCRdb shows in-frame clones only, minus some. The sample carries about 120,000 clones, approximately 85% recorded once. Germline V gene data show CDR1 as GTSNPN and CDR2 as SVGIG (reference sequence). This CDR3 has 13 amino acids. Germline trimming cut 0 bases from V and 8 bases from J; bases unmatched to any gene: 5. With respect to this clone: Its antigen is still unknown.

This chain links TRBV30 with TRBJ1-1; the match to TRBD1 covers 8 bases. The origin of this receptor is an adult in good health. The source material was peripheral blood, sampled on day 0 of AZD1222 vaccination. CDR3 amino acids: CAWSVQGGFEAFF. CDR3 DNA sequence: TGTGCCTGGAGTGTACAGGGGGGATTCGAAGCTTTCTTT.